This T cell receptor (beta chain) was recovered during a study of shared clonotypes between healthy human individuals. Naive CD8 cells, CD45RO-negative and positively selected for CCR7, excluded terminally differentiated effector memory CD45RA+ cells. About 30,000 T cell genomes (around 200 ng DNA) went into each sorted-subset replicate. Libraries were prepared by immunoSEQ multiplex PCR; TCRdb keeps only in-frame clonotypes and omits some of them. The table includes about 750,000 clones, nearly 95% detected once. About this clone itself: Antigen: not known.

Overall study results and limits: Around 4.7% of naive CD4 clonotypes were shared across a few donors. Memory subsets generally showed lower estimated richness than naive subsets.

The origin of this receptor is a man in his thirties or forties in good health. Sequencing was performed on naive CD8+ T cells sorted from blood.

The CDR3 sequence is CSVEDDDLETQYF. The CDR3 DNA reads TGCAGCGTTGAAGATGACGACCTAGAGACCCAGTACTTC. The gene calls are TRBV29-1 and TRBJ2-5; D call uncertain. CDR3 size: 13 residues. Germline V gives CDR1 SQVTM, CDR2 ANQGSEA. V lost 0 bases and J lost 4, with 9 bases in between.